Described below is a single TCR beta chain sequence and its context. Its antigen remains unidentified. No per-base quality is available; no much larger clone lies one base away. Germline trimming: 5 bases from V, 4 bases from J; junction bases outside gene matches: 5. CDR1 LNHDA and CDR2 SQIVND were looked up in the germline V gene (reference sequence). The CDR3 has 15 amino acids, counting the end cysteine and phenylalanine. The CDR3 DNA has 45 bases and is translated from base 1. The data belong to a study of shared T cell receptors in the human thymus (dated by TCRdb to the early 2020s). Regarding the study in general: The study examined how self-reactive, shared T-cell receptor alpha chains are generated in the human thymus.

The library was obtained by the immunoSEQ multiplex PCR assay. TCRdb limited this immuneACCESS table to in-frame rearrangements with V and J called. A share of clones is missing; checked studies link under half to unresolved V genes, and the rest is unexplained. This sample is represented by 700,000 or so clones; 70% to 90% of them were singletons. About 0.011% of the sample goes to the ten largest clones. These data were also filed under a second study, of human thymus T cells. The second publication reports: Donors were immunologically healthy infants undergoing open corrective cardiac surgery for congenital heart defects in Finland. The thymus tissue came from surgical resects taken out during corrective cardiac surgery. V and J gene segment usage appeared biased in both thymic and peripheral blood repertoires. Highly overlapping thymic TCR repertoires among unrelated individuals were reported in the related research. The study described the TCR alpha and beta repertoires in under 10 infant thymus samples and a few matching peripheral blood samples. Donor ages ranged from about 7 to 250 days, and the cohort comprised five to seven male and two female infants. Thymocytes were mechanically released from the tissue and were stored as pellets of about 9.5-33 million cells at -70 degrees C. Genomic DNA was extracted from frozen cell pellets with a QIAsymphony instrument. The immunoSEQ multiplex PCR assay was used to amplify the TCRB and TCRAD loci from a standardized amount of quality-controlled genomic DNA. The amplicons spanned the V(D)J region and were long enough to cover the CDR3 and allow V and J genes to be identified. The commercial immunoSEQ service was used to sequence amplicons on an Illumina platform. Primer bias and sequencing errors were corrected as previously described, and TCRAD and TCRB definitions were based on the IMGT database. Repertoires were analysed with immunoSEQ Analyzer 3.0 and VDJTools, covering basic statistics, V/J segment usage, diversity estimates, rarefaction and pairwise overlap. Diversity was estimated using the Chao1, ChaoE, Efron-Thisted, Shannon and inverse Simpson indices, and was also estimated on datasets down-sampled to the size of the smallest sample. Repertoire overlap was determined by strict matching of CDR3 nucleotide sequence, V gene and J gene, and Jaccard-based multidimensional scaling clustering was applied. On average, thymus samples yielded around 850,000 unique TCRB clonotypes, whereas blood samples yielded about 84,000.

The chain was built from TRBV19 and TRBJ2-1, with 10 central nucleotides matching TRBD2. The clonotype originates from a girl less than two years old with a congenital heart defect. Donor details come from another sample of the same person, matched by shared clones. Sequenced material: thymocytes. The DNA is as follows: TGTGCCAGTAGTGACGCTAGCGGGGGATACAATGAGCAGTTCTTC. The resulting protein is CASSDASGGYNEQFF.